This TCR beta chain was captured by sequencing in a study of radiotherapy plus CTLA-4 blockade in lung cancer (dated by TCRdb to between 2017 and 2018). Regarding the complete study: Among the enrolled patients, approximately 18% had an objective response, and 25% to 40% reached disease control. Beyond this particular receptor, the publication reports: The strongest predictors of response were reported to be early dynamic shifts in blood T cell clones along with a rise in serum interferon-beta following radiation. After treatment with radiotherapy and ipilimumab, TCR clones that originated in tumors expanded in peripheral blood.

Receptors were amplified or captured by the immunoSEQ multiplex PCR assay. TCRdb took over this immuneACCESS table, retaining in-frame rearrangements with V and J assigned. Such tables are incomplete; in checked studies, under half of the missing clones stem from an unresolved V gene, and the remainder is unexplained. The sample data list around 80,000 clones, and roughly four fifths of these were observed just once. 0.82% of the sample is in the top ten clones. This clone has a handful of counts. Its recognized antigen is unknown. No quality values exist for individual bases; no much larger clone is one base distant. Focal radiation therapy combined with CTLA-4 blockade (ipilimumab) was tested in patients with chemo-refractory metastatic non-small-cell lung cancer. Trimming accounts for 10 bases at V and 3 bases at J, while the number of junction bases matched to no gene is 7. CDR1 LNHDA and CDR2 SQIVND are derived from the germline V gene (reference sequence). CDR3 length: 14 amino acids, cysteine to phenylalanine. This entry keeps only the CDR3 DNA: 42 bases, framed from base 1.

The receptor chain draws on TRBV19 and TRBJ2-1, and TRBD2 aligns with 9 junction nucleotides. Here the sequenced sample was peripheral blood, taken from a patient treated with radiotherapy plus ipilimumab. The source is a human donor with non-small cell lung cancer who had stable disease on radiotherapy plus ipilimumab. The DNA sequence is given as TGTGCCACCAAAGCGGGGGGACTCTACAATGAGCAGTTCTTC. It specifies CATKAGGLYNEQFF.